Below, 3 T cell receptor beta chains from the same sample are listed, as sequenced in a study of cytomegalovirus exposure and HLA in healthy donors. Assay used: immunoSEQ multiplex PCR; TCRdb lists only in-frame clones, some missing. This sample has about 340,000 clones, with around 86% found just once. Material for sequencing was PBMCs. These receptors originate from a woman aged 18-30 years in good health and CMV-seronegative.

This clone was counted a few times. The chain recombines TRBV19 with TRBJ2-5; possible D gene TRBD1, 6 bases. The CDR3 is made up of 14 amino acids. Between the trimmed V and J ends, which lost 4 bases and 0 bases, there was a span of 9 bases. Germline V gene lookup returns CDR1 LNHDA and CDR2 SQIVND (reference sequence). CDR3 DNA sequence: TGTGCCAGTAGTACTCGGGACAACCAAGAGACCCAGTACTTC. It specifies CASSTRDNQETQYF.

The chain has TRBV4-3 and TRBJ2-1; weak D call: TRBD2 (6 bases). Germline lookup yields CDR1 LGHNA and CDR2 YSLEER. Trimming took 4 bases from V and 10 from J, leaving 14 bases between them. This CDR3 comprises 13 residues. CDR3: CASSPRELEEQFF. As DNA, the CDR3 is TGCGCCAGCAGCCCACGGGAGCTAGAAGAGCAGTTCTTC.

The chain links TRBV6-5 to TRBJ2-7, with a possible D match to TRBD2 (7 bases). The germline CDR1 and CDR2 sequences are MNHEY and SVGAGI. V lost 0 bases and J lost 7, with 13 bases in between. This CDR3 contains 14 residues. The CDR3 loop is CASSYSGGGSEQYF. CDR3 nucleotides: TGTGCCAGCAGTTACTCGGGCGGGGGCTCAGAGCAGTACTTC.